This TCR beta chain was obtained from a study of resident and recirculating memory T cells in vitiligo. Study-level background: Genomic DNA was extracted from whole homogenized samples, with no cell sorting. General study points: Vitiligo lesions lacked a unique dominant clone, and clonality varied.

Assay: immunoSEQ multiplex PCR; the TCRdb copy retains only in-frame clones and omits some. The top ten hold more than 3.5% of the sample, which has about 42,000 clones, around 90% seen once. The ends lost 1 base at V and 2 bases at J; junction bases unmatched: 2. Germline assignment: CDR1 LNHNV and CDR2 YYDKDF (reference sequence). This CDR3 region has 15 residues. Concerning this clone: The antigen is unknown.

Sequenced: blood. The chain recombines TRBV15 with TRBJ2-3; TRBD2 matches 8 bases. The sequence came from a male donor with vitiligo. CDR3 in amino acids: CATSRGAGATDTQYF. DNA for the CDR3: TGTGCCACCAGCAGAGGAGCGGGGGCCACAGATACGCAGTATTTT.